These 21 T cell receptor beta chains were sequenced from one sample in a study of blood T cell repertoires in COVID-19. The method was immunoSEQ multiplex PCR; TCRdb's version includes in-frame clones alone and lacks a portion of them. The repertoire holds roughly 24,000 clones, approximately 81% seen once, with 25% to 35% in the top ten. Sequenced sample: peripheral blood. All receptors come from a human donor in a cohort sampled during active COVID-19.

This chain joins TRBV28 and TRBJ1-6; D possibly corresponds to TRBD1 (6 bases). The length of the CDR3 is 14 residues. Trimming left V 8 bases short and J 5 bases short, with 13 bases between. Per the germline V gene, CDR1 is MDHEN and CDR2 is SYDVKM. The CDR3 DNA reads TGTGCCAGCGGGGGGGCAGGGGATAATTCACCCCTCCACTTT. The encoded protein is CASGGAGDNSPLHF.

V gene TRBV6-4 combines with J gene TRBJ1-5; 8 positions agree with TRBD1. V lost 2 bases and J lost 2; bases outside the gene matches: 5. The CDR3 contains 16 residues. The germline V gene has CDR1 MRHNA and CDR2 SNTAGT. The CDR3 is CASSDGGTGRNQPQHF. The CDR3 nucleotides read TGTGCCAGCAGTGACGGGGGGACAGGACGCAATCAGCCCCAGCATTTT.

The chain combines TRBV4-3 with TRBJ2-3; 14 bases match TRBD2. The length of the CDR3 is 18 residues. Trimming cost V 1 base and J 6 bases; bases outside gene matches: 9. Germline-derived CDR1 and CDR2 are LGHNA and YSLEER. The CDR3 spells CASSQGQTSGGAYDTQYF. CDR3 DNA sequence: TGCGCCAGCAGCCAAGGGCAGACTAGCGGGGGGGCCTATGATACGCAGTATTTT.

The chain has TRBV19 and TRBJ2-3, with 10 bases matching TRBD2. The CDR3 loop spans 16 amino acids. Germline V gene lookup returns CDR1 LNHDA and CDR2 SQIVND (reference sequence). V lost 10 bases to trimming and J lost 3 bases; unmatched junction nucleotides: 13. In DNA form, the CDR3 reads TGTGCCACGGAGCGGACAGCGGGAGGGCTTACAGATACGCAGTATTTT. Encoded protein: CATERTAGGLTDTQYF.

The CDR3 here is CASSYSTGSGGYEQYF. CDR3 coding DNA: TGTGCCAGCAGTTACTCGACCGGGAGCGGGGGTTACGAGCAGTACTTC. The V call is TRBV6-2 or TRBV6-3, the J call TRBJ2-7; TRBD2 matches 8 bases. This CDR3 has 16 amino acids. Germline-derived CDR1 and CDR2 are MNHEY and SVGEGT. V dropped 0 bases and J dropped 4; count of bases not matched to a gene: 8.

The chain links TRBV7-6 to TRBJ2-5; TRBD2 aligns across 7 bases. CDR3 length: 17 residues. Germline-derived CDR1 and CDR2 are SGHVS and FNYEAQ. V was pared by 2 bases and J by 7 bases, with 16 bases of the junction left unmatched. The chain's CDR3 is CASSLQPGLPQGGTQYF. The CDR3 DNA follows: TGTGCCAGCAGCTTACAACCGGGACTACCCCAAGGAGGGACCCAGTACTTC.

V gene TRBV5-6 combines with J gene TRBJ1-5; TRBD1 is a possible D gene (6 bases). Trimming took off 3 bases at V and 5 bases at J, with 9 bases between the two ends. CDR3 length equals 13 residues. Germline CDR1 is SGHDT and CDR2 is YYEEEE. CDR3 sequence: CASSSHRDQPQHF. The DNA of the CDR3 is TGTGCCAGCAGCTCCCACAGGGATCAGCCCCAGCATTTT.

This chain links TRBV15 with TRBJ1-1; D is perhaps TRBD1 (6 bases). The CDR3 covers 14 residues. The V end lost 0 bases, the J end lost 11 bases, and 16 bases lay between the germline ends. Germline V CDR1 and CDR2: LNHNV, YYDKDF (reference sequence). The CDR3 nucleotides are TGTGCCACCAGCAGAGATTTGGACAGAGGGTCCGCTTTCTTT. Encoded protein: CATSRDLDRGSAFF.

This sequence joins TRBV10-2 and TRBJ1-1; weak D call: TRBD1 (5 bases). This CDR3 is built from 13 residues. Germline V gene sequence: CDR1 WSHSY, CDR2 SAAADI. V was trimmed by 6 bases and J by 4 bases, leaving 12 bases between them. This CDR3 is CASREGSGTEAFF. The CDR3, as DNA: TGCGCCAGCAGAGAGGGGAGCGGCACTGAAGCTTTCTTT.

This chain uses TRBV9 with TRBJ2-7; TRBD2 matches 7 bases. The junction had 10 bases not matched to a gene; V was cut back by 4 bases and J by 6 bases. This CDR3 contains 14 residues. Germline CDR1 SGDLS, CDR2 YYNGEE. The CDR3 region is CASSPRREFTEQYF. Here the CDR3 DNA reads TGTGCCAGCAGCCCCCGGCGGGAGTTCACCGAGCAGTACTTC.

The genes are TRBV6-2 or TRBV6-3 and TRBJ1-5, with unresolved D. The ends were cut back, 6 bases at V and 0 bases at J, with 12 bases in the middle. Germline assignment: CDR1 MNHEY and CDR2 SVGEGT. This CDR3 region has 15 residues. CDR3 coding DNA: TGTGCCAGCAGCTATGACACCTTTAGCAATCAGCCCCAGCATTTT. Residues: CASSYDTFSNQPQHF.

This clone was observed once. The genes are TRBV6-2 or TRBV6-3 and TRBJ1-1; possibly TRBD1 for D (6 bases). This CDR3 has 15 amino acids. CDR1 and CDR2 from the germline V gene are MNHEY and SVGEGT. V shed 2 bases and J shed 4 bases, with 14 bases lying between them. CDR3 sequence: CASSYGGAGPTEAFF. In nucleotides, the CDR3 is TGTGCCAGCAGTTACGGGGGGGCGGGCCCCACTGAAGCTTTCTTT.

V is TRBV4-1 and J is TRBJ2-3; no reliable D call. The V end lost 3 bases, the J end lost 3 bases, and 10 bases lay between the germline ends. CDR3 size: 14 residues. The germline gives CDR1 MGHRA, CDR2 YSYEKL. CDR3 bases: TGCGCCAGCAGCCATATCATCGGGACAGATACGCAGTATTTT. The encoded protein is CASSHIIGTDTQYF.

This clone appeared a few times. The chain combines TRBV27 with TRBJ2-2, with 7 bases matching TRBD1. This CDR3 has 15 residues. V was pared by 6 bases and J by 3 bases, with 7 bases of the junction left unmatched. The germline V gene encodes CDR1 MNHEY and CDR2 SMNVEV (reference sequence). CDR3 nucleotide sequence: TGTGCCAGCAGGCGCTTCGACAGGGACACCGGGGAGCTGTTTTTT. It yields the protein CASRRFDRDTGELFF.

This CDR3 reads CASGLARYEQYF. The CDR3 nucleotides read TGTGCCAGTGGACTAGCCCGGTACGAGCAGTACTTC. This rearrangement joins TRBV12-3 or TRBV12-4 to TRBJ2-7, with 8 nucleotides matching TRBD2. Trimming took 9 bases from V and 4 from J; bases not matched to a gene: 5. The length of the CDR3 is 12 residues.

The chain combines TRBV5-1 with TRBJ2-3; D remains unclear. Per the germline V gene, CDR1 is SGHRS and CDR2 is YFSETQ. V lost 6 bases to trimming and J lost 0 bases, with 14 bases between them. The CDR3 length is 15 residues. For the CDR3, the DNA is TGCGCCAGCATTCCGACTCCTCAAAGCACAGATACGCAGTATTTT. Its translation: CASIPTPQSTDTQYF.

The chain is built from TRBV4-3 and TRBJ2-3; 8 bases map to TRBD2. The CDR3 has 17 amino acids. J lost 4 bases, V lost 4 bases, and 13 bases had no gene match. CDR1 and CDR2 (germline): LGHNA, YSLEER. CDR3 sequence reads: CASSPSSGRGQADTQYF. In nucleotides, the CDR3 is TGCGCCAGCAGCCCATCAAGCGGGAGAGGGCAGGCAGATACGCAGTATTTT.

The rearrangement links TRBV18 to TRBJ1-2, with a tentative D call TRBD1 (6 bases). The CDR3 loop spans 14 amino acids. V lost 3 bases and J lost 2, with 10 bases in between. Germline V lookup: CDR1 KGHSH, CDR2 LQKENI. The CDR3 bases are TGTGCCAGCTCACCGACGACAGGCAACTATGGCTACACCTTC. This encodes CASSPTTGNYGYTF.

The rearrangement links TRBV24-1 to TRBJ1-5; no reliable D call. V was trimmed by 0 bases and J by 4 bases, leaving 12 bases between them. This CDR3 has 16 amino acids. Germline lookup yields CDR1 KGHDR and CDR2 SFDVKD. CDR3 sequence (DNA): TGTGCCACCAGTGATTTGCTCCCCGGTAGAAATCAGCCCCAGCATTTT. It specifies CATSDLLPGRNQPQHF.

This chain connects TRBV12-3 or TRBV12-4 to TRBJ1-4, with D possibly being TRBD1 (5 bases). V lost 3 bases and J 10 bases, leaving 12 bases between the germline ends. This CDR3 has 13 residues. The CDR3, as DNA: TGTGCCAGCAGTTTCGGGGGGTATGGAAAACTGTTTTTT. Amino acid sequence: CASSFGGYGKLFF.

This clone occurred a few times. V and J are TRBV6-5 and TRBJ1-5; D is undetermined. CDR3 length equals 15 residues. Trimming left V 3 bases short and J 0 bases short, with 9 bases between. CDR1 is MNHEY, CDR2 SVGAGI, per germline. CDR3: CASSYDIYSNQPQHF. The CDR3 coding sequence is TGTGCCAGCAGTTATGACATCTATAGCAATCAGCCCCAGCATTTT.